Listed here are 10 T cell receptor beta chains from one sample, sequenced in a study of blood T cell repertoires in COVID-19. Assay: immunoSEQ multiplex PCR; the TCRdb copy retains only in-frame clones and omits some. Here the sample spans about 160,000 clones, 85% being singletons. Sequenced sample: peripheral blood. The receptor set was obtained from a human donor with acute or convalescent COVID-19. The donor label of this sample is uncertain.

This rearrangement joins TRBV19 to TRBJ2-1; D is possibly TRBD1 (6 bases). CDR1 is LNHDA and CDR2 is SQIVND in the germline V gene (reference sequence). The CDR3 spans 13 residues. Trimming took off 7 bases at V and 7 bases at J, with 14 bases between the two ends. The CDR3 DNA follows: TGTGCCAGTATTGGGACAACCTGGAATGAGCAGTTCTTC. It specifies CASIGTTWNEQFF.

The chain has TRBV7-8 and TRBJ2-1, with D possibly being TRBD2 (5 bases). The CDR3 sequence is 15 residues long. The germline gives CDR1 SGHVS, CDR2 FQNEAQ. The V and J ends lost 5 bases and 0 bases respectively, with 11 bases between them. The CDR3 coding sequence is TGTGCCAGCAGCCCCCGGGGTTCCTCCTACAATGAGCAGTTCTTC. This sequence encodes CASSPRGSSYNEQFF. The full variable domain, with the rest looked up from reference TRBV7-8 and TRBJ2-1, is GAGVSQSPRYKVAKRGQDVALRCDPISGHVSLFWYQQALGQGPEFLTYFQNEAQLDKSGLPSDRFFAERPEGSVSTLKIQRTQQEDSAVYLCASSPRGSSYNEQFFGPGTRLTVL.

This clone was picked up a small number of times. The chain links TRBV6-2 or TRBV6-3 to TRBJ2-4; 9 nucleotides match TRBD1. CDR3 size: 17 residues. Germline V CDR1 and CDR2: MNHEY, SVGEGT. The J segment lost 4 bases and the V segment lost 0 bases, leaving 7 bases of the junction unmatched. The CDR3 DNA follows: TGTGCCAGCAGTTACTCGACGTCCGGACAGGGGAAAAACATTCAGTACTTC. Translation: CASSYSTSGQGKNIQYF.

The rearrangement links TRBV2 to TRBJ2-7, with 13 bases that match TRBD2. CDR1 is SNHLY, CDR2 FYNNEI, per germline. Trimming at V came to 6 bases and at J to 0 bases, leaving 5 bases not matched to a gene. The length of the CDR3 is 16 residues. The CDR3 region is CASSQTSGGSSYEQYF. In DNA form, the CDR3 reads TGTGCCAGCAGCCAGACTAGCGGGGGGTCCTCCTACGAGCAGTACTTC.

The chain joins TRBV9 to TRBJ2-1; possibly TRBD1 for D (5 bases). The germline CDR1 and CDR2 sequences are SGDLS and YYNGEE. This CDR3 spans 13 amino acids. Trimming cost V 3 bases and J 10 bases, with 14 bases left between them. The CDR3 region has the DNA TGTGCCAGCAGCGGGACAAGGGTAAGGGAGCAGTTCTTC. Translation gives CASSGTRVREQFF.

This chain connects TRBV9 to TRBJ1-1; 9 nucleotides agree with TRBD1. J lost 5 bases, V lost 2 bases, and 1 base had no gene match. From germline, CDR1 is SGDLS and CDR2 YYNGEE. The CDR3 runs to 13 residues. The CDR3, as DNA: TGTGCCAGCAGCGTCGACAGGGGGACTGAAGCTTTCTTT. This translates into CASSVDRGTEAFF.

Details on this clone: The same CDR3 can be traced to other DNA sequences in this sample. The chain carries TRBV5-1 and TRBJ2-5, with 8 bases lining up with TRBD1. CDR3 length: 14 residues. V shed 4 bases, J shed 1 base, and the junction held 3 bases outside the gene matches. The germline CDR1 and CDR2 sequences are SGHRS and YFSETQ. CDR3: CASSPGQGQETQYF. CDR3 in DNA: TGCGCCAGCAGCCCCGGACAGGGCCAAGAGACCCAGTACTTC.

DNA for the CDR3: TGCGCCAGCAGCTTGGCCCCGGGACAGTACTCACCCCTCCACTTT. As protein: CASSLAPGQYSPLHF. The rearrangement links TRBV5-1 to TRBJ1-6, with TRBD1 matching over 7 bases. With 0 bases clipped from V and 10 bases from J, the junction kept 7 bases outside the gene matches. The CDR3 loop spans 15 amino acids. Germline V CDR1 and CDR2: SGHRS, YFSETQ.

The chain links TRBV9 to TRBJ2-2; D is perhaps TRBD1 (6 bases). The CDR3 totals 14 residues. Per germline, CDR1 SGDLS and CDR2 YYNGEE. V was cut by 5 bases and J by 0 bases, with 8 bases left in between. Here the CDR3 reads CASSRQANTGELFF. The CDR3 nucleotides read TGTGCCAGCAGTCGACAGGCGAACACCGGGGAGCTGTTTTTT.

Comments on this clone: Because the CDR3 is missing its conserved closing phenylalanine or tryptophan, this is likely a read error. Because the CDR3's place on the DNA is in doubt, the DNA is left out and the CDR3 is given as listed by TCRdb. This chain joins TRBV3-1 (or the pseudogene TRBV3-2) and TRBJ1-2; the table's D call TRBD1 went unverified against the DNA. CDR1 and CDR2 (germline): LGHDT, YNNKEL (reference sequence). The CDR3 extends over 8 residues, inclusive of both ends. The CDR3: CASSQDPE.